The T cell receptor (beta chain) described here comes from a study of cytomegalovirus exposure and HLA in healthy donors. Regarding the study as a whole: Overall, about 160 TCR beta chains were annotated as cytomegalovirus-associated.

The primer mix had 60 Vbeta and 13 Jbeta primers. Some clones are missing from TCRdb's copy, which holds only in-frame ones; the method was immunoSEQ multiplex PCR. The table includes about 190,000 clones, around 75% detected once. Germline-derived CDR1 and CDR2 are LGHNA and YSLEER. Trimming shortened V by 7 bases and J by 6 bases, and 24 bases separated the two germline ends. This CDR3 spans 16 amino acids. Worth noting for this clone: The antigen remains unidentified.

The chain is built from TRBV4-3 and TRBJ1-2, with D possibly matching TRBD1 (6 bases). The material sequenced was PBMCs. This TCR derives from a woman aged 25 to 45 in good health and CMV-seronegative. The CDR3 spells CASMRDILADGHGYTF. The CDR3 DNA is TGCGCCAGCATGAGGGACATTCTTGCTGATGGTCATGGCTACACCTTC.